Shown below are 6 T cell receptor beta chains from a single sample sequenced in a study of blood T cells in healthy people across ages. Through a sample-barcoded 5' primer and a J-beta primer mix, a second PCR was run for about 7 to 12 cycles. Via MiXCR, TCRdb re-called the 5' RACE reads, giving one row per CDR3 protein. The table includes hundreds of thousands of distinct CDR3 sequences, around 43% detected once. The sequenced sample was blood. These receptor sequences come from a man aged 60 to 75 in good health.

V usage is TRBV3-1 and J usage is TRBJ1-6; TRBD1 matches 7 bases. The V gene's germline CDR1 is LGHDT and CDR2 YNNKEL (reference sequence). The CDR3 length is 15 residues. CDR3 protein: CASTQGETYNSPLHF. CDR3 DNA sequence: TGTGCGTCCACGCAGGGGGAGACCTATAATTCACCCCTCCACTTT.

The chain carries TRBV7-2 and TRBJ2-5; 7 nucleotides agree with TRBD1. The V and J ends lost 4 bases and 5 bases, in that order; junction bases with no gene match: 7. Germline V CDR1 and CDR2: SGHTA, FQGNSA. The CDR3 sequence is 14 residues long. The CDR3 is CASSSETGRETQYF. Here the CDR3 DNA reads TGTGCCAGCAGCTCTGAGACAGGGCGGGAGACCCAGTACTTC. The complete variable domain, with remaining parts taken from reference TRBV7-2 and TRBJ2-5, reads GAGVSQSPSNKVTEKGKDVELRCDPISGHTALYWYRQSLGQGLEFLIYFQGNSAPDKSGLPSDRFSAERTGGSVSTLTIQRTQQEDSAVYLCASSSETGRETQYFGPGTRLLVL.

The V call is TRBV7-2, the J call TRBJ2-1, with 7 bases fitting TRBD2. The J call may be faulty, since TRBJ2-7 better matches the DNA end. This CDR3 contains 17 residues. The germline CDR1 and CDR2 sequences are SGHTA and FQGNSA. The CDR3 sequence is CASSSRSGASSYNEQYF. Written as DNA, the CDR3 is TGTGCCAGCAGCTCGAGGAGCGGGGCGAGCTCCTACAATGAGCAGTACTTC.

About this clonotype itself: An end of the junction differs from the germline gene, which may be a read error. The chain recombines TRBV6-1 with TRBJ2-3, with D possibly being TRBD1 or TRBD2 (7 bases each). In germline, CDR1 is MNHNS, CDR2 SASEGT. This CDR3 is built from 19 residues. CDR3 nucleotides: TGTGCCAGCAGTGAGCCCGCATTTGGGGGACAGACTAGCACAGATACGCTGTATTTT. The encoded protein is CASSEPAFGGQTSTDTLYF.

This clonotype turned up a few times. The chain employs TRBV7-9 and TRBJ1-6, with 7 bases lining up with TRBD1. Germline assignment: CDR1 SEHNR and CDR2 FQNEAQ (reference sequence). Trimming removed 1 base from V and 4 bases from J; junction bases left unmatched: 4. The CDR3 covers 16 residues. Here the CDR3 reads CASSLGRQGYNSPLHF. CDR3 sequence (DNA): TGTGCCAGCAGCTTAGGACGACAGGGATATAATTCACCCCTCCACTTT.

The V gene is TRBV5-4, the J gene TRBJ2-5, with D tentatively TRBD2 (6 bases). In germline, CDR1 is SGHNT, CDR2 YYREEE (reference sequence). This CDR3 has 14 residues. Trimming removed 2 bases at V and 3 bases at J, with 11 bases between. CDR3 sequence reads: CASSFGRTKETQYF. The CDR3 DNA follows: TGTGCCAGCAGCTTTGGACGGACTAAAGAGACCCAGTACTTC.